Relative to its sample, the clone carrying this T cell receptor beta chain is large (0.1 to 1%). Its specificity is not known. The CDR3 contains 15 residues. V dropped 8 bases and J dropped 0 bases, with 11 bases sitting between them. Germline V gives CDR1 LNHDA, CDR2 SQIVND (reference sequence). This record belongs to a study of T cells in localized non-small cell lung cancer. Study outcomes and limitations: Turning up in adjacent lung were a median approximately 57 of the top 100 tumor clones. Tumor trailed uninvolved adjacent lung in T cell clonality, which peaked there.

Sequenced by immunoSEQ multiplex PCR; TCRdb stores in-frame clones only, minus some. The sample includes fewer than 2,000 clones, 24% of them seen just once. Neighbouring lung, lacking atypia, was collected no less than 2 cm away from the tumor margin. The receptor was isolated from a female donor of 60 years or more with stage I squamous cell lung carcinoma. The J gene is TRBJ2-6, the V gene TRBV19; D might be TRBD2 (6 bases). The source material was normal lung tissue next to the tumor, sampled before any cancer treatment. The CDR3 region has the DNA TGTGCCAGTGGAGGGGCTAACTCTGGGGCCAACGTCCTGACTTTC. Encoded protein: CASGGANSGANVLTF.